This T cell receptor (beta chain) is drawn from a study of cytomegalovirus exposure and HLA in healthy donors. Study-wide results and limits: Association with HLA alleles at 0.05 false discovery rate was found for some 18,000 TCR beta sequences in a later analysis. It was likely that a cluster of highly shared sequence variants was a sequencing artifact.

A multiplex PCR was run with 60 Vbeta primers and 13 Jbeta primers. Clones were read by immunoSEQ multiplex PCR, and TCRdb kept only the in-frame ones, dropping some. Recorded for this sample: approximately 130,000 clones. V gave up 4 bases and J gave up 4 bases; unmatched junction bases: 6. CDR1 SGHRS and CDR2 YFSETQ come from the germline V gene. The CDR3 loop spans 15 amino acids. Worth noting for this clone: Its antigen is unidentified.

Sequencing was carried out using PBMCs. This TCR was sampled from a woman in her sixties or seventies in good health and CMV-seronegative. The chain recombines TRBV5-1 with TRBJ2-1, with 9 positions matching TRBD1. CDR3 sequence reads: CASSLQGAPYNEQFF. CDR3 DNA: TGCGCCAGCAGCCTACAGGGGGCCCCATACAATGAGCAGTTCTTC.